Listed below are T cell receptor beta chains from one sample, sequenced in a study of T and B cells in COVID-19 patients. MiXCR was run by TCRdb on the multiplex PCR reads, yielding one entry per CDR3 protein. The sample holds some 13,000 distinct CDR3 sequences; roughly 25% are singletons and the top ten take roughly 4.2%. The sequenced material came from blood. These receptors originate from a human donor who had recovered from COVID-19. The CDR3 runs from the conserved cysteine through the conserved F or W. D genes are given only for firm matches. The size entry is marked missing in some rows and otherwise reads once, few, many or a size class.

D	size	V	J	CDR3	DNA
.	medium-sized	TRBV5-4	TRBJ2-2	CASLTANTGELFF	TGTGCCAGCTTGACTGCAAACACCGGGGAGCTGTTTTTT
.	.	TRBV20-1	TRBJ1-6	CSARPTGGVNSPLHF	TGCAGTGCTAGACCTACCGGGGGCGTGAATTCACCCCTCCACTTT
.	.	TRBV4-1	TRBJ2-2	CASSQGVQGSRTGELFF	TGCGCCAGCAGCCAAGGAGTGCAGGGGAGTCGCACCGGGGAGCTGTTTTTT
.	medium-sized	TRBV6-5	TRBJ2-1	CASSYGILREQFF	TGTGCCAGCAGTTACGGTATTCTGAGGGAGCAGTTCTTC
TRBD1	few	TRBV27	TRBJ1-3	CASSLGQGGGNTIYF	TGTGCCAGCAGTCTAGGACAGGGGGGAGGAAACACCATATATTTT
TRBD1	.	TRBV12-3/TRBV12-4	TRBJ1-2	CASNSPRTGGFGYTF	TGTGCCAGCAACAGCCCCAGGACAGGGGGCTTTGGCTACACCTTC
.	few	TRBV5-1	TRBJ2-7	CASSLVAGAGGEQYF	TGCGCCAGCAGCTTGGTGGCGGGGGCTGGCGGCGAGCAGTACTTC
.	medium-sized	TRBV5-6	TRBJ2-3	CASSHPPKGVSTDTQYF	TGTGCCAGCAGCCACCCCCCGAAAGGGGTTAGCACAGATACGCAGTATTTT
TRBD1	few	TRBV7-9	TRBJ2-3	CASSLGTGGSGTDTQYF	TGTGCCAGCAGCTTGGGGACAGGGGGTTCAGGAACAGATACGCAGTATTTT
TRBD2	.	TRBV20-1	TRBJ2-7	CSAAPPGTSGIIENEQYF	TGCAGTGCAGCGCCCCCTGGGACTAGCGGGATAATCGAGAACGAGCAGTACTTC
TRBD1	few	TRBV5-8	TRBJ2-7	CASSARDRGPYEQYF	TGTGCCAGCAGCGCCCGGGACAGGGGTCCCTACGAGCAGTACTTC
.	many	TRBV6-2/TRBV6-3	TRBJ1-2	CASGDWADGYTF	TGTGCCAGCGGGGACTGGGCGGACGGCTACACCTTC
TRBD1	medium-sized	TRBV5-6	TRBJ2-5	CASSWGQREQETQYF	TGTGCCAGCAGCTGGGGACAGCGAGAGCAAGAGACCCAGTACTTC
TRBD2	.	TRBV29-1	TRBJ2-3	CSVTGTSGGASDTQYF	TGCAGCGTTACCGGGACTAGCGGGGGGGCCTCGGATACGCAGTATTTT
.	.	TRBV5-6	TRBJ1-2	CASSRTEIYGYTF	TGTGCCAGCAGCAGAACAGAGATCTATGGCTACACCTTC
.	medium-sized	TRBV19	TRBJ1-2	CASSARTYGYTF	TGTGCCAGTAGTGCCCGAACGTATGGCTACACCTTC
TRBD2	.	TRBV5-4	TRBJ2-3	CASSLGLAGGWTDTQYF	TGTGCCAGCAGCTTGGGACTAGCGGGGGGTTGGACAGATACGCAGTATTTT
.	many	TRBV18	TRBJ2-1	CASSPRFAGANNEQFF	TGTGCCAGCTCACCACGTTTCGCGGGGGCCAACAATGAGCAGTTCTTC
.	few	TRBV7-9	TRBJ2-2	CASSPPPDYGELFF	TGTGCCAGCAGCCCACCCCCGGATTACGGGGAGCTGTTTTTT
TRBD1	medium-sized	TRBV15	TRBJ2-7	CATSRSTGVGEQYF	TGTGCCACCAGCAGGTCAACAGGGGTCGGGGAGCAGTACTTC
TRBD1	few	TRBV6-1	TRBJ2-1	CASSARTGSAYNEQFF	TGTGCCAGCAGTGCCCGGACAGGGAGCGCCTACAATGAGCAGTTCTTC
.	medium-sized	TRBV19	TRBJ2-1	CASTTGRWGEQFF	TGTGCCAGTACCACCGGCCGATGGGGTGAGCAGTTCTTC
.	medium-sized	TRBV19	TRBJ2-4	CASSSGLAKNIQYF	TGTGCCAGTAGTAGTGGGCTAGCCAAAAACATTCAGTACTTC
.	.	TRBV20-1	TRBJ2-7	CSARVKNYDYEQYF	TGCAGTGCTAGAGTGAAGAACTACGACTACGAGCAGTACTTC
TRBD1	medium-sized	TRBV19	TRBJ1-4	CASSTPGTGVANEKLFF	TGTGCCAGTAGTACTCCAGGGACAGGGGTGGCTAATGAAAAACTGTTTTTT
.	medium-sized	TRBV12-3/TRBV12-4	TRBJ2-7	CASSLLPAAYEQYF	TGTGCCAGCAGTTTACTGCCGGCCGCCTACGAGCAGTACTTC
TRBD1	medium-sized	TRBV29-1	TRBJ1-2	CSVEERTGRYYGYTF	TGCAGCGTTGAGGAGAGGACAGGGCGGTACTATGGCTACACCTTC
TRBD1	.	TRBV24-1	TRBJ1-2	CATSDPGQGSSGYTF	TGTGCCACCAGTGACCCGGGACAGGGTAGTAGTGGCTACACCTTC
.	.	TRBV10-3	TRBJ1-1	CAITGGGLNTEAFF	TGTGCCATCACAGGAGGGGGGCTGAACACTGAAGCTTTCTTT
TRBD2	.	TRBV4-2	TRBJ2-1	CASSPAHGTGTSGGNEQFF	TGCGCCAGCAGCCCCGCCCATGGAACCGGGACTAGCGGGGGGAATGAGCAGTTCTTC
.	.	TRBV10-3	TRBJ1-2	CAISSPRTPYGYTF	TGTGCCATCAGTAGCCCCAGGACGCCCTATGGCTACACCTTC
.	.	TRBV6-1	TRBJ1-5	CASSEWRGGRNQPQHF	TGTGCCAGCAGTGAATGGCGGGGCGGTAGGAATCAGCCCCAGCATTTT
TRBD2	few	TRBV5-1	TRBJ2-7	CASSLSLAGVNEQYF	TGCGCCAGCAGCTTGAGTCTAGCGGGAGTTAACGAGCAGTACTTC
.	medium-sized	TRBV13	TRBJ2-3	CASSSSGPDTQYF	.
.	.	TRBV20-1	TRBJ2-4	CSAHGPLSNIQYF	TGCAGTGCGCACGGACCCCTTTCAAACATTCAGTACTTC
.	.	TRBV27	TRBJ1-1	CASSPRRGVATEAFF	TGTGCCAGCAGTCCACGCCGGGGGGTTGCCACTGAAGCTTTCTTT
.	medium-sized	TRBV19	TRBJ1-6	CASSIHRRRSNSPLHF	TGTGCCAGTAGTATCCACAGGAGGAGATCCAATTCACCCCTCCACTTT
.	medium-sized	TRBV29-1	TRBJ1-4	CSVPSRGGGLFF	TGCAGCGTCCCTAGTAGGGGGGGGGGACTGTTTTTT
.	few	TRBV7-9	TRBJ1-2	CASSFLRGANYGYTF	TGTGCCAGCAGCTTCCTCCGGGGGGCAAACTATGGCTACACCTTC
.	many	TRBV30	TRBJ1-3	CAWSGTIGNTIYF	TGTGCCTGGAGTGGGACAATTGGAAACACCATATATTTT
.	medium-sized	TRBV6-5	TRBJ1-2	CASSYLPLYGYTF	TGTGCCAGCAGTTACCTTCCGTTGTATGGCTACACCTTC
.	few	TRBV18	TRBJ1-3	CASSPDTGRSGNTIYF	TGTGCCAGCTCACCCGATACCGGCCGCTCTGGAAACACCATATATTTT
TRBD2	many	TRBV12-3/TRBV12-4	TRBJ2-1	CASSAGRELAGYYNEQFF	TGTGCCAGCAGTGCGGGACGGGAACTAGCGGGATATTACAATGAGCAGTTCTTC
TRBD1	.	TRBV4-1	TRBJ2-5	CASSHPGQGTKTQYF	TGCGCCAGCAGCCACCCGGGACAGGGGACCAAGACCCAGTACTTC
.	many	TRBV27	TRBJ1-5	CASSLDQGQPQHF	TGTGCCAGCAGTTTAGATCAGGGTCAGCCCCAGCATTTT
TRBD2	many	TRBV5-4	TRBJ2-7	CASRPRGVYEQYF	TGTGCCAGCAGACCCCGGGGGGTGTACGAGCAGTACTTC
.	.	TRBV14	TRBJ1-2	CASSHVPSENYGYTF	TGTGCCAGCAGCCATGTCCCATCAGAGAACTATGGCTACACCTTC
TRBD2	few	TRBV6-4	TRBJ2-3	CASSLTSGGEDTDTQYF	TGTGCCAGCAGTTTGACTAGCGGGGGGGAAGACACAGATACGCAGTATTTT
.	medium-sized	TRBV6-6	TRBJ1-3	CASRAGSGNTIYF	TGTGCCAGCAGGGCGGGCTCTGGAAACACCATATATTTT
TRBD2	.	TRBV5-6	TRBJ2-7	CAASSRPGTSGGGLREQYF	TGTGCCGCCAGCAGCCGTCCCGGGACTAGCGGGGGGGGCCTTAGAGAGCAGTACTTC
TRBD2	.	TRBV20-1	TRBJ2-3	CSATTGTSGADTQYF	TGCAGTGCTACGACCGGGACTAGCGGTGCCGATACGCAGTATTTT